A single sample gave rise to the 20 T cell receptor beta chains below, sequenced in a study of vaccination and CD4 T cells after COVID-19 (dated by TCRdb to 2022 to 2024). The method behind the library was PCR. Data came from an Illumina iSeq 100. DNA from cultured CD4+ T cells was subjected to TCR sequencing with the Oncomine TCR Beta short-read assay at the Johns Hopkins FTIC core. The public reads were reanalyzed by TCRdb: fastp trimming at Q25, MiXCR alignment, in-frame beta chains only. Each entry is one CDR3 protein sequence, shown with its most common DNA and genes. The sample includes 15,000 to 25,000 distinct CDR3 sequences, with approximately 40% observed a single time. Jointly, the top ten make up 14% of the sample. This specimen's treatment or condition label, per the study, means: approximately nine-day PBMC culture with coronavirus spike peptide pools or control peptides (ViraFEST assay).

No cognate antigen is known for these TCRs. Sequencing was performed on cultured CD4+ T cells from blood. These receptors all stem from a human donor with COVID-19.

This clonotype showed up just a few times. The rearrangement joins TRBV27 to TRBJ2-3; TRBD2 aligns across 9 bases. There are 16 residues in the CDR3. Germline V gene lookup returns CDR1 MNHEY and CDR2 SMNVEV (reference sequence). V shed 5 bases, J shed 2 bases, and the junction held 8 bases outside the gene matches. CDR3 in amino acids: CASSPLAGGYTDTQYF. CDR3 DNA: TGTGCCAGCAGTCCCCTCGCGGGGGGGTACACAGATACGCAGTATTTT.

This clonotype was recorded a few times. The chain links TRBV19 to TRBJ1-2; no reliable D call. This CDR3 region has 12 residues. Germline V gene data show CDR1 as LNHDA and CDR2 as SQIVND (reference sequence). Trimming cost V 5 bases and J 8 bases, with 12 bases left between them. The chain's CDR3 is CASSPPSLGYTF. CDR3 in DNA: TGTGCCAGTAGTCCCCCATCCCTGGGCTACACCTTC.

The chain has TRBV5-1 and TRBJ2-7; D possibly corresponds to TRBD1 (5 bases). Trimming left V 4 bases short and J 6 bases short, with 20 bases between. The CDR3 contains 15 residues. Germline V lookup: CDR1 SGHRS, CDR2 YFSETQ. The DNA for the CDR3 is TGCGCCAGCAGCGCCGGGCAGGGTAGTTCGGGCGAGCAGTACTTC. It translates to CASSAGQGSSGEQYF.

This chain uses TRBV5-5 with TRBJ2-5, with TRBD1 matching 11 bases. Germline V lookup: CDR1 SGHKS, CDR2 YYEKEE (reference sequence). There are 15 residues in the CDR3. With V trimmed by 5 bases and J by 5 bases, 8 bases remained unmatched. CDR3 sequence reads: CASRRDRDRGETQYF. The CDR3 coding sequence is TGTGCCAGCAGGAGAGACCGGGACAGGGGGGAGACCCAGTACTTC.

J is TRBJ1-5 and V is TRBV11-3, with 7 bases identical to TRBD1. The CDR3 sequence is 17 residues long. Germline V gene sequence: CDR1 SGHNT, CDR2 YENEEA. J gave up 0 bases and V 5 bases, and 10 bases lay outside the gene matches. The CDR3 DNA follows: TGTGCCAGCAGCCCTACGGGACAGTTTTATAGCAATCAGCCCCAGCATTTT. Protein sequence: CASSPTGQFYSNQPQHF.

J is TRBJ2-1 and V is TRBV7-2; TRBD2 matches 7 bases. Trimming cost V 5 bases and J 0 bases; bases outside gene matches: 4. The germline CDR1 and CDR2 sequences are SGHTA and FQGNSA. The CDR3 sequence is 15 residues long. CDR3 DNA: TGTGCCAGCAGCCCAGCGGGGAGCTCCTACAATGAGCAGTTCTTC. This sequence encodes CASSPAGSSYNEQFF. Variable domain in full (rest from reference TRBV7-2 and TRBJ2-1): GAGVSQSPSNKVTEKGKDVELRCDPISGHTALYWYRQSLGQGLEFLIYFQGNSAPDKSGLPSDRFSAERTGGSVSTLTIQRTQQEDSAVYLCASSPAGSSYNEQFFGPGTRLTVL.

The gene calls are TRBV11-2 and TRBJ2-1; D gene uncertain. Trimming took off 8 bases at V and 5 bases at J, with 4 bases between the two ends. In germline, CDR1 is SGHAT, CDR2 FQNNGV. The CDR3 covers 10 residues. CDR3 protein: CASGHNEQFF. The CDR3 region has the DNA TGTGCCAGCGGCCACAATGAGCAGTTCTTC.

The chain's CDR3 is CASSEATGLATKTQYF. The CDR3, as DNA: TGTGCCAGCAGTGAAGCGACGGGACTAGCTACAAAGACCCAGTACTTC. The chain carries TRBV2 and TRBJ2-5; 9 bases line up with TRBD2. The length of the CDR3 is 16 residues. After removal of 0 bases from V and 6 bases from J, the junction contained 8 bases not matched to a gene. The germline V gene encodes CDR1 SNHLY and CDR2 FYNNEI.

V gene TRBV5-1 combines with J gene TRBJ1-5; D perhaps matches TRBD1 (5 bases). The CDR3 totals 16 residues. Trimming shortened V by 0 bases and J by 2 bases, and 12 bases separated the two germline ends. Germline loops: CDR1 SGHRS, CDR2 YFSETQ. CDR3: CASSLEGDRGNQPQHF. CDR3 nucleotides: TGCGCCAGCAGCTTGGAAGGGGATCGGGGCAATCAGCCCCAGCATTTT.

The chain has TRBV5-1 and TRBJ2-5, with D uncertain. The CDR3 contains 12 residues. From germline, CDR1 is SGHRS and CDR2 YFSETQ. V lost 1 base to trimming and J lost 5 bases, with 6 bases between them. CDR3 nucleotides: TGCGCCAGCAGCTTGTATAGGGAGACCCAGTACTTC. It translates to CASSLYRETQYF.

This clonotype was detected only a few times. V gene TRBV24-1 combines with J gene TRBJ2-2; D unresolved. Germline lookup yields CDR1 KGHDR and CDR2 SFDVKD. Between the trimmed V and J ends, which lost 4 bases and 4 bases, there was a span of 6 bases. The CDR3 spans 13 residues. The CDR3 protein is CATSDPPTGELFF. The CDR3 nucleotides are TGTGCCACCAGTGACCCGCCCACCGGGGAGCTGTTTTTT.

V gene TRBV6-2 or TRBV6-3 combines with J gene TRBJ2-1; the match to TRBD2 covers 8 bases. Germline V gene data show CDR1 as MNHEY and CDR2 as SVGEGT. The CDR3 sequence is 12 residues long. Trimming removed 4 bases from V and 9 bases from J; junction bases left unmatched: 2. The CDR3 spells CASSFSGTEQFF. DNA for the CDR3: TGTGCCAGCAGTTTTAGCGGGACTGAGCAGTTCTTC.

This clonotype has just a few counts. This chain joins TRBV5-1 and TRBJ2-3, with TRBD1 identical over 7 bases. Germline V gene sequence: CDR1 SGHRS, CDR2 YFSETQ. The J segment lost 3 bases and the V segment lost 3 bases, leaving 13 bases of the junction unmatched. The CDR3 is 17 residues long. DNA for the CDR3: TGCGCCAGCAGCTGGCACTCACAGGGGATTGGAACAGATACGCAGTATTTT. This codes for CASSWHSQGIGTDTQYF.

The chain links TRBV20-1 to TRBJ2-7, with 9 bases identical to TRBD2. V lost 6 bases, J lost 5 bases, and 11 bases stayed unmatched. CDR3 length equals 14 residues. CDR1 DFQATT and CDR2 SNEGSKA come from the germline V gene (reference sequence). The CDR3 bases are TGCAGTGCGCCATGGGCGGGGGGGCGAGACGAGCAGTACTTC. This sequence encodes CSAPWAGGRDEQYF.

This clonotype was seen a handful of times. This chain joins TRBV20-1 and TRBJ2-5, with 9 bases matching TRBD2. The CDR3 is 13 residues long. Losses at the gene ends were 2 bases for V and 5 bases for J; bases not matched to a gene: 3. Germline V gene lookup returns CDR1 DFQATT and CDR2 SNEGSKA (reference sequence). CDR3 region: CSARLAGMETQYF. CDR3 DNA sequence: TGCAGTGCTAGACTAGCGGGGATGGAGACCCAGTACTTC.

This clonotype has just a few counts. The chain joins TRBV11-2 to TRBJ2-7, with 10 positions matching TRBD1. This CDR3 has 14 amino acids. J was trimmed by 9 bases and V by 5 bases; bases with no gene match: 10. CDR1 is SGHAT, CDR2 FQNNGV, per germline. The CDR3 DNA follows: TGTGCCAGCAGCCCCCCGGGACAGGGGATGAGGCAGTACTTC. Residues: CASSPPGQGMRQYF.

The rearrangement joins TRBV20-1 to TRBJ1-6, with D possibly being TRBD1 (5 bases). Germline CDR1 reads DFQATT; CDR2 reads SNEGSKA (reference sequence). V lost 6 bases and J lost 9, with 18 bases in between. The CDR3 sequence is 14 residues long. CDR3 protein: CSAPPPMGRSPLHF. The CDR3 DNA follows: TGCAGTGCGCCGCCCCCTATGGGGCGTTCACCCCTCCACTTT.

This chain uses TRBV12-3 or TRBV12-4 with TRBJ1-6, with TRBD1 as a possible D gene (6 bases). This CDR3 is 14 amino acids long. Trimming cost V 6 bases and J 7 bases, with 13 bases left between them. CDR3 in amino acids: CASRQGFFNSPLHF. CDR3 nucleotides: TGTGCCAGCAGACAGGGATTTTTCAATTCACCCCTCCACTTT.

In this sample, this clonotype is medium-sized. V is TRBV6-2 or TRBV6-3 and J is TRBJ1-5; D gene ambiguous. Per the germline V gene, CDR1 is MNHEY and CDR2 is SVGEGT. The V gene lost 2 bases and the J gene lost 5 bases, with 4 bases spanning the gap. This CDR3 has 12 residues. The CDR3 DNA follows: TGTGCCAGCAGTTACAGAGATCAGCCCCAGCATTTT. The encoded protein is CASSYRDQPQHF.

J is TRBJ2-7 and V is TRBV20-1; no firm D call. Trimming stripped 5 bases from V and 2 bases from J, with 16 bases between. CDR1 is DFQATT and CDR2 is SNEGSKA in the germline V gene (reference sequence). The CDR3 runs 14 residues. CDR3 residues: CSAALLGQAYEQYF. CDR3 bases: TGCAGTGCTGCCCTGTTAGGCCAGGCCTACGAGCAGTACTTC.